This TCR beta chain was identified during a study of identical twins. Study findings and constraints: Out-of-frame alpha sequences shared by twins were enriched for low generation probability. One should note that invariant MAIT and iNKT cells could partly confound zero-insertion analyses.

J lost 4 bases, V lost 5 bases, and 6 bases had no gene match. There are 15 residues in the CDR3. The germline gives CDR1 SGHTA, CDR2 FQGNSA. Concerning this clonotype: Antigen unknown.

Each CDR3 protein gets one entry after TCRdb re-called the 5' RACE reads with MiXCR. The data contain roughly 750,000 distinct CDR3 sequences, about 20% of them seen just once; the ten biggest clones take up 4% to 4.5%. A further study also used this sample, focusing on T cells expressing NK-cell markers. That paper adds: Sequencing of TCR beta repertoires drew on sorted CD3+CD56+NKG2C+, CD3+CD56+NKG2C- and CD3+CD56-NKG2C+ T cells.

The chain recombines TRBV7-2 with TRBJ1-3; 9 positions agree with TRBD1. The sequenced sample was PBMCs. The receptor's source is a woman aged 18-29 years in good health. The CDR3 here is CASSLQGAGGNTIYF. CDR3 bases: TGTGCCAGCAGCCTACAGGGGGCTGGAGGAAACACCATATATTTT.